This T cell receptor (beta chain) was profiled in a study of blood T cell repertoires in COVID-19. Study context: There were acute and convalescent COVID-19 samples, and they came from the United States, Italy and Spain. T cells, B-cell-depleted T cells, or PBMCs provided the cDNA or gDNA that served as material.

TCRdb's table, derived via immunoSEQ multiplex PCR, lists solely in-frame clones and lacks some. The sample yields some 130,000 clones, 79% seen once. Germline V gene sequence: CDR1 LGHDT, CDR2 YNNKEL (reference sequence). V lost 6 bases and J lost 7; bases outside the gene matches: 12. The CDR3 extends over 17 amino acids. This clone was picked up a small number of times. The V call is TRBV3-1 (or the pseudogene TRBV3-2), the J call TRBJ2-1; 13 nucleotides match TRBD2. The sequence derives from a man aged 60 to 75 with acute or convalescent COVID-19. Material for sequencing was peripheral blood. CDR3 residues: CASSRTSGRPGGNEQFF. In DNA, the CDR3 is TGTGCCAGCAGTCGGACTAGCGGGAGACCCGGGGGAAATGAGCAGTTCTTC.